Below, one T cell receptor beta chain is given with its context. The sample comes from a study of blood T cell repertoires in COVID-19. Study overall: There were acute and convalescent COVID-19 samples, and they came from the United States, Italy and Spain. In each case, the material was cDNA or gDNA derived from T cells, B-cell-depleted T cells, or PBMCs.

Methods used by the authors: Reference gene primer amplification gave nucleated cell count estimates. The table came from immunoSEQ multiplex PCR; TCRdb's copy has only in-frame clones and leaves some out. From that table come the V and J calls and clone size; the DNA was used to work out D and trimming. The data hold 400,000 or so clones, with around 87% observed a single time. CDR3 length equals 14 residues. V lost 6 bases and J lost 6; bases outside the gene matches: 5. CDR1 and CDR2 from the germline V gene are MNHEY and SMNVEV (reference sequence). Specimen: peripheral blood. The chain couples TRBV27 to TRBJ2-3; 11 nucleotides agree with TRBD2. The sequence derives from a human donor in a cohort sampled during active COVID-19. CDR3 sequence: CASRGTSGGDTQYF. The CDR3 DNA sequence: TGTGCCAGCAGGGGGACTAGCGGTGGGGATACGCAGTATTTT.